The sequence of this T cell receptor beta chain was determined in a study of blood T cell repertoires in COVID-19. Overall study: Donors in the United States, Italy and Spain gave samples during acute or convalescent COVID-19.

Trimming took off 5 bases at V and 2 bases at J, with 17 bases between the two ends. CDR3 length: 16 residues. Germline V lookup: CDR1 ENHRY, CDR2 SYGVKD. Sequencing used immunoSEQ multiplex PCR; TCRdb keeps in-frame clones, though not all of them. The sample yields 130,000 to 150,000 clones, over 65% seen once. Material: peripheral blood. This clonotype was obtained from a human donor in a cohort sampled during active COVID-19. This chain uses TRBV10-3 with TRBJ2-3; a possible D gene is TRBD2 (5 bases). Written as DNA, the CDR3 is TGTGCCATCAGTCCATCTAGCCGGGGTGACACAGATACGCAGTATTTT. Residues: CAISPSSRGDTDTQYF.